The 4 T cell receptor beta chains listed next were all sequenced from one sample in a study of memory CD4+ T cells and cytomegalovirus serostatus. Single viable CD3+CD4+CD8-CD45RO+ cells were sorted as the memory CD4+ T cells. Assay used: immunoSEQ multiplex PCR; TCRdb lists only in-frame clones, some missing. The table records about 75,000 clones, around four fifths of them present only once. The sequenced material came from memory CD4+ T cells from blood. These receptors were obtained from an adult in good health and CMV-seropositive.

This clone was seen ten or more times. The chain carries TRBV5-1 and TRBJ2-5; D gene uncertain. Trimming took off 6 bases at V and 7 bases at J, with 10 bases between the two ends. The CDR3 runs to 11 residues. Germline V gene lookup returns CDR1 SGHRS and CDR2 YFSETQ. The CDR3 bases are TGCGCCAGCACTCTTGATGTGACCCAGTACTTC. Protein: CASTLDVTQYF. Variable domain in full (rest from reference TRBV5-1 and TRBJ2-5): KAGVTQTPRYLIKTRGQQVTLSCSPISGHRSVSWYQQTPGQGLQFLFEYFSETQRNKGNFPGRFSGRQFSNSRSEMNVSTLELGDSALYLCASTLDVTQYFGPGTRLLVL.

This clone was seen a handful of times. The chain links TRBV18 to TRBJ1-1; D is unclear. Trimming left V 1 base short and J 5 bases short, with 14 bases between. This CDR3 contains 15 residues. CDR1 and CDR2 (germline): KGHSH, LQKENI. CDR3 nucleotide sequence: TGTGCCAGCTCACCACAGGTGCTCAAGGAAACTGAAGCTTTCTTT. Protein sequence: CASSPQVLKETEAFF. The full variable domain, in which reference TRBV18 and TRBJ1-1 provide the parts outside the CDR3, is NAGVMQNPRHLVRRRGQEARLRCSPMKGHSHVYWYRQLPEEGLKFMVYLQKENIIDESGMPKERFSAEFPKEGPSILRIQQVVRGDSAAYFCASSPQVLKETEAFFGQGTRLTVV.

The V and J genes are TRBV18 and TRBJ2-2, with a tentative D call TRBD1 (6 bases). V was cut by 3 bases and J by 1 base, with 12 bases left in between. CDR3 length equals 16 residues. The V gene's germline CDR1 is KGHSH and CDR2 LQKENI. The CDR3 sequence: CASSPPAQGNTGELFF. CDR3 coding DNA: TGTGCCAGCTCACCCCCCGCACAGGGGAACACCGGGGAGCTGTTTTTT.

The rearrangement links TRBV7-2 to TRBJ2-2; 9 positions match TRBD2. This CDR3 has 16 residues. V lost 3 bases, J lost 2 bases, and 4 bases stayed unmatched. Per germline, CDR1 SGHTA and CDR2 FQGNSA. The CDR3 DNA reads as TGTGCCAGCAGCTTGAGCGGGGGGCGTAACACCGGGGAGCTGTTTTTT. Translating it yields CASSLSGGRNTGELFF.